The 24 T cell receptor beta chains presented below share a single source sample, sequenced in a study of blood T cell repertoires in COVID-19. Profiled with immunoSEQ multiplex PCR; TCRdb holds only in-frame clones, not every one. The sample includes tens of thousands of clones, around nine tenths of them seen just once. Sequencing was performed on peripheral blood. These receptors originate from a human donor in a cohort sampled during active COVID-19.

The CDR3 DNA reads as TGCGCCAGCAGCCAAGACCCTAGCGGAGCGAACACCGGGGAGCTGTTTTTT. Protein product: CASSQDPSGANTGELFF. This chain uses TRBV4-3 with TRBJ2-2, with 7 positions matching TRBD2. The CDR3 sequence is 17 residues long. J gave up 0 bases and V 0 bases, and 4 bases lay outside the gene matches. Germline lookup yields CDR1 LGHNA and CDR2 YSLEER.

The rearrangement joins TRBV18 to TRBJ2-4, with 12 bases lining up with TRBD1. This CDR3 is built from 15 residues. Germline-derived CDR1 and CDR2 are KGHSH and LQKENI. V shed 6 bases and J 5 bases; nucleotides not matched to a gene: 5. CDR3 coding DNA: TGTGCCAGCTCCCTGGGGACAGGGGGCCAAAACATTCAGTACTTC. Its protein is CASSLGTGGQNIQYF.

J is TRBJ2-1 and V is TRBV3-1 (or the pseudogene TRBV3-2); tentative D call: TRBD1 (6 bases). There are 13 residues in the CDR3. Looked up from germline, CDR1 is LGHDT and CDR2 is YNNKEL (reference sequence). Trimming pared 3 bases from V and 11 bases from J, leaving 14 bases between. The CDR3 region is CASSQQGPPQQFF. DNA for the CDR3: TGTGCCAGCAGCCAGCAGGGGCCACCTCAGCAGTTCTTC.

The J gene is TRBJ1-2, the V gene TRBV21-1; the D call in the table, TRBD1, was not verified against the DNA. TRBV21-1 is assigned pseudogene status. This CDR3 comprises 12 residues. The CDR3 sequence is CASSKQFYGYTF. DNA for the CDR3: TGTGCCAGCAGCAAACAGTTCTATGGCTACACCTTC.

The chain employs TRBV4-2 and TRBJ2-7; 8 positions match TRBD2. The germline V gene has CDR1 LGHNA and CDR2 YNFKEQ. This CDR3 has 14 residues. Trimming at V came to 0 bases and at J to 12 bases, leaving 10 bases not matched to a gene. In DNA form, the CDR3 reads TGTGCCAGCAGCCAAGATCCAGGGGAGCGGGGGCGGTACTTC. Its translation: CASSQDPGERGRYF.

The V call is TRBV4-2, the J call TRBJ2-2; D possibly corresponds to TRBD2 (5 bases). The CDR3 has 15 residues. V lost 0 bases and J lost 6, with 11 bases in between. Germline V gives CDR1 LGHNA, CDR2 YNFKEQ. This CDR3 is CASSQDPRGSGELFF. CDR3 sequence (DNA): TGTGCCAGCAGCCAAGATCCGAGAGGGTCCGGGGAGCTGTTTTTT.

The chain combines TRBV6-4 with TRBJ1-2; D may be TRBD1 (5 bases). CDR1 and CDR2 from the germline V gene are MRHNA and SNTAGT. The CDR3 sequence is 15 residues long. Trimming took 6 bases from V and 4 from J, leaving 18 bases between them. CDR3 DNA sequence: TGTGCCAGCAGAGATACAGGTGGGGCTACCTATGGCTACACCTTC. Its protein product is CASRDTGGATYGYTF.

A word on this clone: Its ends do not fully match the called genes, so a read error is possible. The chain combines TRBV5-8 with TRBJ2-7, with D possibly being TRBD1 or TRBD2 (7 bases each). The CDR3 totals 10 residues. The germline gives CDR1 SGHTS, CDR2 YDEGEE. CDR3 in amino acids: CAGRGGEQYF. The CDR3 coding sequence is TGTGCCGGCAGGGGGGGCGAGCAGTACTTC.

DNA for the CDR3: TGTGCCAGCAACGAGATGACAGGGTTGGATACGCAGTATTTT. This codes for CASNEMTGLDTQYF. The chain couples TRBV6-5 to TRBJ2-3; TRBD1 agrees at 7 bases. Germline values: CDR1 MNHEY, CDR2 SVGAGI. The length of the CDR3 is 14 residues. J lost 6 bases, V lost 7 bases, and 10 bases had no gene match.

A single count supports this clone. The chain couples TRBV7-8 to TRBJ2-1; weak D call: TRBD2 (5 bases). Germline V gives CDR1 SGHVS, CDR2 FQNEAQ. Trimming left V 2 bases short and J 6 bases short, with 8 bases between. There are 13 residues in the CDR3. The DNA for the CDR3 is TGTGCCAGCAGCTTACAGGACTCCAATGAGCAGTTCTTC. Translation: CASSLQDSNEQFF.

The chain uses TRBV28 and TRBJ1-5; D is ambiguous. The CDR3 loop spans 16 amino acids. V was pared by 2 bases and J by 0 bases, with 11 bases between. Germline CDR1 and CDR2: MDHEN and SYDVKM. CDR3 loop: CASSLNGGYSNQPQHF. CDR3 coding DNA: TGTGCCAGCAGTTTAAACGGAGGTTATAGCAATCAGCCCCAGCATTTT.

The rearrangement links TRBV5-1 to TRBJ2-3, with 10 bases aligning to TRBD2. The CDR3 runs 16 residues. The germline V gene has CDR1 SGHRS and CDR2 YFSETQ. The junction had 5 bases not matched to a gene; V was cut back by 0 bases and J by 4 bases. The CDR3 nucleotides are TGCGCCAGCAGCTTGGGGCTAGCGGGAGCAGCAGATACGCAGTATTTT. Translation gives CASSLGLAGAADTQYF.

The chain recombines TRBV7-9 with TRBJ2-7; D is possibly TRBD2 (6 bases). In germline, CDR1 is SEHNR, CDR2 FQNEAQ (reference sequence). V was cut by 4 bases and J by 1 base, with 11 bases left in between. The CDR3 spans 14 residues. For the CDR3, the DNA is TGTGCCAGCAGCTCTACCGGGAGATCCTACGAGCAGTACTTC. Amino acid sequence: CASSSTGRSYEQYF.

This rearrangement joins TRBV5-1 to TRBJ2-2, with D tentatively TRBD1 (5 bases). The CDR3 consists of 15 residues. Trimming shortened V by 0 bases and J by 1 base, and 7 bases separated the two germline ends. Germline assignment: CDR1 SGHRS and CDR2 YFSETQ. CDR3 protein: CASSLETVNTGELFF. In DNA, the CDR3 is TGCGCCAGCAGCTTGGAGACAGTGAACACCGGGGAGCTGTTTTTT.

This clone was seen only a few times. The V call is TRBV7-3, the J call TRBJ2-2, with 12 bases matching TRBD2. Germline V CDR1 and CDR2: SGHTA, FQGTGA. V lost 2 bases, J lost 0 bases, and 1 base stayed unmatched. CDR3 length: 17 amino acids. CDR3 sequence (DNA): TGTGCCAGCAGCTTACTAGCGGGAGGGTCGAACACCGGGGAGCTGTTTTTT. It specifies CASSLLAGGSNTGELFF.

The V and J genes are TRBV10-1 and TRBJ1-4; 8 bases line up with TRBD1. CDR1 and CDR2 (germline): WNHNN, SYGVQD (reference sequence). There are 15 residues in the CDR3. After removal of 2 bases from V and 6 bases from J, the junction contained 5 bases not matched to a gene. The CDR3 region has the DNA TGCGCCAGCAGTGAGAGGGACAGGCGGGATGAAAAACTGTTTTTT. Amino acids: CASSERDRRDEKLFF.

J is TRBJ2-5 and V is TRBV4-2; 9 nucleotides match TRBD1. Unmatched junction bases numbered 9, after V lost 2 bases and J lost 5 bases. The CDR3 length is 16 residues. CDR1 and CDR2 from the germline V gene are LGHNA and YNFKEQ. DNA for the CDR3: TGTGCCAGCAGCCAAACCAAACAGGGGGCGCCGGAGACCCAGTACTTC. It is translated as CASSQTKQGAPETQYF.

V gene TRBV30 combines with J gene TRBJ1-1; D remains ambiguous. The germline gives CDR1 GTSNPN, CDR2 SVGIG (reference sequence). Trimming shortened V by 0 bases and J by 0 bases, and 17 bases separated the two germline ends. The CDR3 sequence is 17 residues long. In nucleotides, the CDR3 is TGTGCCTGGAGTGTTGGGGTTTATGGCGGGCTGAACACTGAAGCTTTCTTT. It encodes CAWSVGVYGGLNTEAFF. The full variable domain, with the rest looked up from reference TRBV30 and TRBJ1-1, is SQTIHQWPATLVQPVGSPLSLECTVEGTSNPNLYWYRQAAGRGLQLLFYSVGIGQISSEVPQNLSASRPQDRQFILSSKKLLLSDSGFYLCAWSVGVYGGLNTEAFFGQGTRLTVV.

For the CDR3, the DNA is TGTGCCAGCAGCTTAGGAGCAGGGCCCTACGAGCAGTACTTC. Its translation: CASSLGAGPYEQYF. The rearrangement links TRBV7-8 to TRBJ2-7; D might be TRBD1 (5 bases). Trimming removed 1 base from V and 2 bases from J, with 9 bases in between. The CDR3 spans 14 residues. In germline, CDR1 is SGHVS, CDR2 FQNEAQ. Full variable domain (remainder filled in from reference TRBV7-8 and TRBJ2-7): GAGVSQSPRYKVAKRGQDVALRCDPISGHVSLFWYQQALGQGPEFLTYFQNEAQLDKSGLPSDRFFAERPEGSVSTLKIQRTQQEDSAVYLCASSLGAGPYEQYFGPGTRLTVT.

V usage is TRBV20-1 and J usage is TRBJ1-1; D possibly corresponds to TRBD1 (6 bases). Germline loops: CDR1 DFQATT, CDR2 SNEGSKA (reference sequence). The CDR3 is made up of 11 amino acids. V lost 6 bases, J lost 5 bases, and 10 bases lay in between. CDR3 DNA sequence: TGCAGTGCAAAGCAGGGGACTGAAGCTTTCTTT. Translating gives CSAKQGTEAFF.

The chain recombines TRBV14 with TRBJ2-5; 7 positions match TRBD2. Losses at the gene ends were 2 bases for V and 2 bases for J; bases not matched to a gene: 2. Germline V CDR1 and CDR2: SGHDN, FVKESK. The CDR3 runs to 14 residues. The CDR3 reads CASSQWEGQETQYF. The CDR3 nucleotides read TGTGCCAGCAGCCAATGGGAGGGACAAGAGACCCAGTACTTC.

The rearrangement links TRBV9 to TRBJ2-1; 9 bases are shared with TRBD1. The CDR3 extends over 15 amino acids. Germline CDR1 SGDLS, CDR2 YYNGEE. V was clipped by 2 bases and J by 2 bases; unmatched bases: 2. The CDR3 reads CASSVTGGPYNEQFF. CDR3 in DNA: TGTGCCAGCAGCGTTACAGGGGGCCCCTACAATGAGCAGTTCTTC.

The chain has TRBV11-2 and TRBJ2-7; weak D call: TRBD2 (5 bases). CDR1 is SGHAT and CDR2 is FQNNGV in the germline V gene. CDR3 size: 13 residues. V shed 1 base and J shed 7 bases, with 11 bases lying between them. CDR3 loop: CASSLGIGGEQYF. The CDR3 nucleotides are TGTGCCAGCAGCTTAGGCATAGGCGGGGAGCAGTACTTC.

The V and J genes are TRBV9 and TRBJ2-1, with 14 nucleotides matching TRBD2. The CDR3 totals 15 residues. Germline loops: CDR1 SGDLS, CDR2 YYNGEE. J was trimmed by 7 bases and V by 0 bases; bases with no gene match: 0. In nucleotides, the CDR3 is TGTGCCAGCAGCGTAGGGACTAGCGGGAGGAATGAGCAGTTCTTC. It encodes CASSVGTSGRNEQFF.